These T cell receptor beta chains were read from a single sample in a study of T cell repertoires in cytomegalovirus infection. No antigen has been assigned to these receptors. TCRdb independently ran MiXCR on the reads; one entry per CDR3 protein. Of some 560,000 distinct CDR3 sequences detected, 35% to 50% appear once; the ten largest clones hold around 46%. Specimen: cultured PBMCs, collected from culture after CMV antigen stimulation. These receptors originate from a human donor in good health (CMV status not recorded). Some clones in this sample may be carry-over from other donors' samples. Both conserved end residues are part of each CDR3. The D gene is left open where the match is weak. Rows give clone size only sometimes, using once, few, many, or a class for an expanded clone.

TGTGCCAGCAGTCCGGACAGAAATAAAGAGACCCAGTACTTC	CASSPDRNKETQYF	TRBV3-1	TRBJ2-5	.	.
TGTGCCAGCAGTGACGTTCTTGAAAAACTGTTTTTT	CASSDVLEKLFF	TRBV6-1	TRBJ1-4	few	.
TGCGCCAGCAGCCAAGATGCTAGCGGTACAGATACGCAGTATTTT	CASSQDASGTDTQYF	TRBV4-3	TRBJ2-3	few	TRBD2
TGTGCCAGTAGTATAGGTTATCGTCGGGACTCTGGAAACACCATATATTTT	CASSIGYRRDSGNTIYF	TRBV19	TRBJ1-3	.	.
TGTGCCAGCAACAACCAAGGGGACACTGAAGCTTTCTTT	CASNNQGDTEAFF	TRBV7-6	TRBJ1-1	many	.
TGTGCCAGTAGTATGACGATCGGAGATACTGAAGCTTTCTTT	CASSMTIGDTEAFF	TRBV19	TRBJ1-1	.	.
TGTGCCAGCAGCTTATATCTAGGGAGTCTCGAGCAGTACTTC	CASSLYLGSLEQYF	TRBV7-9	TRBJ2-7	few	.
TGCAGCGTTGTGTTAGACAGAAAACCCCTCTATGGCTACACCTTC	CSVVLDRKPLYGYTF	TRBV29-1	TRBJ1-2	.	.
TGTGCCAGCAGCCCCGCCCGACGAGCCGGCTATGGCTACACCTTC	CASSPARRAGYGYTF	TRBV7-2	TRBJ1-2	many	.
TGTGCCAGCAGCTTAGGGAAGCTAGCGGGAGGGGGCTCCTACAATGAGCAGTTCTTC	CASSLGKLAGGGSYNEQFF	TRBV7-2	TRBJ2-1	few	TRBD2
TGTGCCAGCAGGCCGACAGGGGGCAACGACGAGCAGTACTTC	CASRPTGGNDEQYF	TRBV27	TRBJ2-7	few	TRBD1